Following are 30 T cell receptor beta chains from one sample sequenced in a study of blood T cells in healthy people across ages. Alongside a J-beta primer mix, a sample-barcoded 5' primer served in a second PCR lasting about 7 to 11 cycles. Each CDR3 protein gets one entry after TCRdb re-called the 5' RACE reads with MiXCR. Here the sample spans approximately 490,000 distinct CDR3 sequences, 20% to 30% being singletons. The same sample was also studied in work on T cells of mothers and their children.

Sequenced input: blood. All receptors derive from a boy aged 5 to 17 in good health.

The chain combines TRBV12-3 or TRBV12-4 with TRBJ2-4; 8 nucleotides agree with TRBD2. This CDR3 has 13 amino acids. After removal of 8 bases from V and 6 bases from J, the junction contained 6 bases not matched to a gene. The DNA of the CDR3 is TGTGCCAGCCTGCGGGGGGCGTCAAACATTCAGTACTTC. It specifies CASLRGASNIQYF.

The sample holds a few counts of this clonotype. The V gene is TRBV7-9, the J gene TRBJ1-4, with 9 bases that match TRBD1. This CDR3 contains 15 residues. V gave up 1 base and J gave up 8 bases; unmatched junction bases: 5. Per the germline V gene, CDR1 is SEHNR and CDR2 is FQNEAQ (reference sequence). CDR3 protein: CASSLGGQGPEKLFF. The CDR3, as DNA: TGTGCCAGCAGCTTAGGGGGACAGGGCCCGGAAAAACTGTTTTTT.

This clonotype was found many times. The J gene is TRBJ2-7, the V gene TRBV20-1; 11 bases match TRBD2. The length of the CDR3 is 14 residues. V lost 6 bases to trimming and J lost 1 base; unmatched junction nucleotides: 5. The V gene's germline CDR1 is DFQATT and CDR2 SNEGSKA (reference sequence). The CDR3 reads CSAVLAGVSYEQYF. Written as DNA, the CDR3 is TGCAGTGCGGTACTAGCGGGAGTGTCCTACGAGCAGTACTTC.

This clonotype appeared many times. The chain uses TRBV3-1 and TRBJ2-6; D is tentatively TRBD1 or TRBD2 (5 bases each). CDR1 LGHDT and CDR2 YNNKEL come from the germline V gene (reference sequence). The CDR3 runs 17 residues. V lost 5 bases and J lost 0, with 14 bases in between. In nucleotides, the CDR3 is TGTGCCAGCAGCTCTCGGGGACGATACTCTGGGGCCAACGTCCTGACTTTC. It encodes CASSSRGRYSGANVLTF.

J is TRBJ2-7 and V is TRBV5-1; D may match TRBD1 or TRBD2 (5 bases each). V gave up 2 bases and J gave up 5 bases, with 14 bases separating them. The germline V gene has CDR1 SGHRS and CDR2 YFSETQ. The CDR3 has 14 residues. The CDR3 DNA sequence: TGCGCCAGCAGCTTCCAAATTGAGGGGAACGAGCAGTACTTC. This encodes CASSFQIEGNEQYF.

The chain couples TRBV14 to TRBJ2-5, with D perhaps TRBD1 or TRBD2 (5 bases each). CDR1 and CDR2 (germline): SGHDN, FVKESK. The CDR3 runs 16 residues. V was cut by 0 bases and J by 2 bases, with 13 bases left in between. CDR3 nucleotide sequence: TGTGCCAGCAGCCAAGATGGAGGACACTATCAAGAGACCCAGTACTTC. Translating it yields CASSQDGGHYQETQYF.

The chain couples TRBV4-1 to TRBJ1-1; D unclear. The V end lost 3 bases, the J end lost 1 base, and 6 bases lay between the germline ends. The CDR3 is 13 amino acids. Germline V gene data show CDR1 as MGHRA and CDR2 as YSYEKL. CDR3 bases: TGCGCCAGCAGCCACGCAGGGAACACTGAAGCTTTCTTT. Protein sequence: CASSHAGNTEAFF.

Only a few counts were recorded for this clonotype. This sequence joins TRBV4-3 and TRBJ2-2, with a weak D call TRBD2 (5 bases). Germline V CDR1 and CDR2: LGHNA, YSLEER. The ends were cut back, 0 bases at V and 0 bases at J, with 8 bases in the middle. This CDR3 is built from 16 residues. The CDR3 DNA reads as TGCGCCAGCAGCCAAGATACAGCGGCGAACACCGGGGAGCTGTTTTTT. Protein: CASSQDTAANTGELFF.

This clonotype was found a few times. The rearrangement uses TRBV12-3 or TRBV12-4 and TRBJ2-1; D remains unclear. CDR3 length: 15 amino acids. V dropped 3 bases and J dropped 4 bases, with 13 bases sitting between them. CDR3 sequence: CASSFSEVGYNEQFF. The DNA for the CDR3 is TGTGCCAGCAGTTTCAGTGAGGTGGGTTACAATGAGCAGTTCTTC.

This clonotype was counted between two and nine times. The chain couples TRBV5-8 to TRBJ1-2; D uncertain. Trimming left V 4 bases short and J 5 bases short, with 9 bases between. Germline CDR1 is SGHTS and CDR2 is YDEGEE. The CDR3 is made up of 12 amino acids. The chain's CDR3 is CASSPGYYGYTF. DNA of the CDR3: TGTGCCAGCAGCCCCGGTTATTATGGCTACACCTTC.

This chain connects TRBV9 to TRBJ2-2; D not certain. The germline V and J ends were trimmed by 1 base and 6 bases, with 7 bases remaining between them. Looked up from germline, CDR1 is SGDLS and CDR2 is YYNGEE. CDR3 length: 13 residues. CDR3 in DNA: TGTGCCAGCAGCGTATTCTTGGCCGGGGAGCTGTTTTTT. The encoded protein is CASSVFLAGELFF.

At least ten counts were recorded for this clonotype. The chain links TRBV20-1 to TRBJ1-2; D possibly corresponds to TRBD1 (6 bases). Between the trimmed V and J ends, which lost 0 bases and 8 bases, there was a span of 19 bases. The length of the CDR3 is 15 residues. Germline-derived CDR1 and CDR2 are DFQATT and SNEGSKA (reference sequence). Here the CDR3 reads CSARDPGQMRGGYTF. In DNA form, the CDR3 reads TGCAGTGCTAGAGACCCAGGACAGATGAGGGGGGGCTACACCTTC.

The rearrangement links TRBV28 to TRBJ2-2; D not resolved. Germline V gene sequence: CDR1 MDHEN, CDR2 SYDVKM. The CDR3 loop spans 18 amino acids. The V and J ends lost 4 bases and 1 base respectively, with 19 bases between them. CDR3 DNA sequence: TGTGCCAGCAGTTACACCCCCCCAAGAACGGTGAACACCGGGGAGCTGTTTTTT. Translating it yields CASSYTPPRTVNTGELFF.

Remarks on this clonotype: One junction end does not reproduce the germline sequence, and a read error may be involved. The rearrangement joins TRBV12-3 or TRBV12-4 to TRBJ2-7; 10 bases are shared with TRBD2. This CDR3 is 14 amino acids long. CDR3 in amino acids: CASSLAGGRYEQYF. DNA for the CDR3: TGTGCCAGCAGCTTAGCGGGAGGAAGGTACGAGCAGTACTTC.

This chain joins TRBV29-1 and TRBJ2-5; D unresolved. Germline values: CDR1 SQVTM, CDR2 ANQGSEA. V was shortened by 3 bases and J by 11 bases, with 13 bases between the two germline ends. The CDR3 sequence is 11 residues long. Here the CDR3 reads CSVDSPDEQYF. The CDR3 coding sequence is TGCAGCGTTGATTCCCCGGATGAGCAGTACTTC.

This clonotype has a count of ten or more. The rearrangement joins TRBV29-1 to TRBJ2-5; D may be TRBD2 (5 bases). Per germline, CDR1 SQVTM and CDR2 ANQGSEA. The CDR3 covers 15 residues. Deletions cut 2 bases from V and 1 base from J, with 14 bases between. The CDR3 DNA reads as TGCAGCGTTGAAAAAGGACTTACCTTCCAAGAGACCCAGTACTTC. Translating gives CSVEKGLTFQETQYF.

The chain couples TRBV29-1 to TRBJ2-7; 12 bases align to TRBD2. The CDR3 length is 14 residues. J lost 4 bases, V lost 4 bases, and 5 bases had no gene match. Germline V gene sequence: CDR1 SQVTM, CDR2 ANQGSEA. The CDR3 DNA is TGCAGCGTTGCGACTAGCGGGAGCTGGTACGAGCAGTACTTC. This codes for CSVATSGSWYEQYF.

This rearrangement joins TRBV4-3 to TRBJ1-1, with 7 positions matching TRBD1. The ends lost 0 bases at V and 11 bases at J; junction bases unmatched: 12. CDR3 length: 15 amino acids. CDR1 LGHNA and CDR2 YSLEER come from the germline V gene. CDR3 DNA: TGCGCCAGCAGCCAAGACCCTCCCCGACAGGGTACGGCTTTCTTT. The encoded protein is CASSQDPPRQGTAFF.

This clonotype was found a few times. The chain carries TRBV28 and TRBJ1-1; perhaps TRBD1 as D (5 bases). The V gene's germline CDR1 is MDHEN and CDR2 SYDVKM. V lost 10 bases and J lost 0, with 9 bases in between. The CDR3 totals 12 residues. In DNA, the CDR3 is TGTGCCACGTGGGGGTTGAACACTGAAGCTTTCTTT. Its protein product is CATWGLNTEAFF.

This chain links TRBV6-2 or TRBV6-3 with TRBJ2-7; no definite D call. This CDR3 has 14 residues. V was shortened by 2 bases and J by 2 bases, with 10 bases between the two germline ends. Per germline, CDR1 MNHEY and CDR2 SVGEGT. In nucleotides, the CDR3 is TGTGCCAGCAGTTACCCGGAAAGACCCTACGAGCAGTACTTC. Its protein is CASSYPERPYEQYF.

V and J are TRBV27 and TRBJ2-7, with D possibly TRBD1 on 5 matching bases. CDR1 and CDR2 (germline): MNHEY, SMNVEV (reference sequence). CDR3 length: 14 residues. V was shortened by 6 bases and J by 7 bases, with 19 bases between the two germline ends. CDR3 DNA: TGTGCCAGCAGCTTAGGAGCCAGGGTAAGGGAGCAGTACTTC. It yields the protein CASSLGARVREQYF.

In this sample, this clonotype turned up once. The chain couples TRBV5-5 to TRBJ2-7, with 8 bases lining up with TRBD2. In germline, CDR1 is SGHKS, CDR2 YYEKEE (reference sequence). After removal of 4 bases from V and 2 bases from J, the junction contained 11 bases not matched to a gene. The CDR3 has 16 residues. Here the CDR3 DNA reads TGTGCCAGCAGCATACAACTAGCGGCGAACACCTACGAGCAGTACTTC. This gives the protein CASSIQLAANTYEQYF.

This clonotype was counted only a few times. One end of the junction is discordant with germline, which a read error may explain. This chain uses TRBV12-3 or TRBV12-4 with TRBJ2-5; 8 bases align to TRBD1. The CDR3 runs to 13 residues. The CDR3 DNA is TGTGCCAGCTGTTTGACAGGGGAAGAGACCCAGTACTTC. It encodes CASCLTGEETQYF.

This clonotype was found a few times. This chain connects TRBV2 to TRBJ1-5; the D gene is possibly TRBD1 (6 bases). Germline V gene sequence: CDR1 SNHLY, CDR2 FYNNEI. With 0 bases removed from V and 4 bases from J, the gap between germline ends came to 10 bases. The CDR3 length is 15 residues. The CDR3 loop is CASSEAGTPNQPQHF. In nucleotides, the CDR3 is TGTGCCAGCAGTGAAGCGGGGACACCGAATCAGCCCCAGCATTTT.

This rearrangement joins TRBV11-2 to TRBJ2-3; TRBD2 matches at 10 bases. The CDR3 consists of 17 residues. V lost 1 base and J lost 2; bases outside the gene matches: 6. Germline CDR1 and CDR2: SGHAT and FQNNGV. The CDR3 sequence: CASSLGASGGATDTQYF. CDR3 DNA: TGTGCCAGCAGCTTAGGGGCCAGCGGGGGGGCCACAGATACGCAGTATTTT.

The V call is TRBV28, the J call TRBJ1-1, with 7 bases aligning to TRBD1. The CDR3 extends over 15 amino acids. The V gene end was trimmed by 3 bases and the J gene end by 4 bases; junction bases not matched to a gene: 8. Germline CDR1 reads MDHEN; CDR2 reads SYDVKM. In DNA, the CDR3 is TGTGCCAGCAGTTTCTTGGGACAGTCGCTCACTGAAGCTTTCTTT. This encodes CASSFLGQSLTEAFF. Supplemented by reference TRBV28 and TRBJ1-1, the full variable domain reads DVKVTQSSRYLVKRTGEKVFLECVQDMDHENMFWYRQDPGLGLRLIYFSYDVKMKEKGDIPEGYSVSREKKERFSLILESASTNQTSMYLCASSFLGQSLTEAFFGQGTRLTVV.

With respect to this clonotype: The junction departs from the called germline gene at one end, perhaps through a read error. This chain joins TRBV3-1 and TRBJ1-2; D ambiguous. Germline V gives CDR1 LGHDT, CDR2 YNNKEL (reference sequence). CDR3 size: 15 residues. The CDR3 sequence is CASSQVEGALYGYAF. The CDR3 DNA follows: TGTGCCAGCAGCCAAGTCGAGGGTGCCCTCTATGGCTACGCCTTC.

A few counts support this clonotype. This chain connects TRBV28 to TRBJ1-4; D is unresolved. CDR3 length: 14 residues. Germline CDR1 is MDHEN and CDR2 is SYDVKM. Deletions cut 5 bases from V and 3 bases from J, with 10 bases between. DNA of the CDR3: TGTGCCAGCAGTCCCCGGGCCCCTAATGAAAAACTGTTTTTT. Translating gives CASSPRAPNEKLFF.

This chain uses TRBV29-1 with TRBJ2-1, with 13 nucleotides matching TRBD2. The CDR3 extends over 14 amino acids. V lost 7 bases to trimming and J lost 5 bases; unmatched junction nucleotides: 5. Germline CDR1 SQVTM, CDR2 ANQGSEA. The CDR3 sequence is CSGTSGSRNNEQFF. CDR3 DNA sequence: TGCAGCGGGACTAGCGGGAGTAGGAACAATGAGCAGTTCTTC.

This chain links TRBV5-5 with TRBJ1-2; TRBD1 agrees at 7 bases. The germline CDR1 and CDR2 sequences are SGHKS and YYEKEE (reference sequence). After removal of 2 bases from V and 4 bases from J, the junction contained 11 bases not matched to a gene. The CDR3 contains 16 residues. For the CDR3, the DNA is TGTGCCAGCAGCTTCTATAGGCCACAGGGGTTCTATGGCTACACCTTC. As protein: CASSFYRPQGFYGYTF. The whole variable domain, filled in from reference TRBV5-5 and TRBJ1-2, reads DAGVTQSPTHLIKTRGQQVTLRCSPISGHKSVSWYQQVLGQGPQFIFQYYEKEERGRGNFPDRFSARQFPNYSSELNVNALLLGDSALYLCASSFYRPQGFYGYTFGSGTRLTVV.